The next 9 T cell receptor beta chains were all read from a single sample in a study of shared clonotypes between healthy human individuals. Repertoires were generated with immunoSEQ multiplex PCR, while TCRdb's copy carries only in-frame clones and drops some. Seen here are about a million clones, about 80% observed once, and the top ten hold roughly 1.4%. Sequences were obtained from memory CD4+ T cells sorted from blood. Subset given: CD45RA-negative fraction. The origin of the receptors is a young man in good health.

This clone was observed at least ten times. Other DNA sequences within the sample encode an identical CDR3. The chain joins TRBV5-4 to TRBJ2-5, with a possible D match to TRBD2 (6 bases). V lost 4 bases to trimming and J lost 2 bases, with 9 bases between them. The CDR3 spans 13 residues. Germline CDR1 and CDR2: SGHNT and YYREEE (reference sequence). CDR3 loop: CASSRDFQETQYF. In nucleotides, the CDR3 is TGTGCCAGCAGCCGGGACTTTCAAGAGACCCAGTACTTC.

Concerning this clone: Being one base from a much bigger clone, this may be a read error. Other DNA sequences from this sample encode an identical CDR3 as well. The CDR3 nucleotides read TGTGCCAGCAGCCCCGGACTAGCGGGAAGCACAGATACGCAGTATTTT. Amino acids: CASSPGLAGSTDTQYF. The gene calls are TRBV5-6 and TRBJ2-3; 12 nucleotides match TRBD2. The CDR3 loop spans 16 amino acids. Germline assignment: CDR1 SGHDT and CDR2 YYEEEE. Trimming took 4 bases from V and 0 from J; bases not matched to a gene: 3.

The chain combines TRBV18 with TRBJ2-7; 13 positions agree with TRBD2. This CDR3 region has 16 residues. The ends lost 0 bases at V and 4 bases at J; junction bases unmatched: 3. The germline CDR1 and CDR2 sequences are KGHSH and LQKENI. The chain's CDR3 is CASSPPGLAGVYEQYF. CDR3 nucleotides: TGTGCCAGCTCACCACCAGGACTAGCGGGGGTTTACGAGCAGTACTTC. Looking up the rest from reference TRBV18 and TRBJ2-7 gives the full variable domain: NAGVMQNPRHLVRRRGQEARLRCSPMKGHSHVYWYRQLPEEGLKFMVYLQKENIIDESGMPKERFSAEFPKEGPSILRIQQVVRGDSAAYFCASSPPGLAGVYEQYFGPGTRLTVT.

V gene TRBV7-9 combines with J gene TRBJ2-3; 9 bases map to TRBD1. V shed 1 base and J 6 bases; nucleotides not matched to a gene: 11. CDR1 SEHNR and CDR2 FQNEAQ come from the germline V gene (reference sequence). The CDR3 spans 17 residues. The DNA of the CDR3 is TGTGCCAGCAGCTTAGGCCCCACACAGGGGGCTGGTGATACGCAGTATTTT. This sequence encodes CASSLGPTQGAGDTQYF.

The genes are TRBV6-5 and TRBJ1-2; no firm D call. The germline gives CDR1 MNHEY, CDR2 SVGAGI. The CDR3 is 13 residues long. Trimming pared 1 base from V and 8 bases from J, leaving 11 bases between. The CDR3 loop reads CASSYLGMGGYTF. The CDR3 region has the DNA TGTGCCAGCAGTTACTTGGGGATGGGAGGCTACACCTTC.

The genes are TRBV7-9 and TRBJ1-2; D is unclear. In germline, CDR1 is SEHNR, CDR2 FQNEAQ (reference sequence). V was trimmed by 4 bases and J by 2 bases, leaving 8 bases between them. The CDR3 has 13 residues. CDR3 sequence: CASSYDGNYGYTF. The CDR3 DNA follows: TGTGCCAGCAGCTATGACGGCAACTATGGCTACACCTTC.

A word on this clone: Additional DNA sequences in this sample encode the identical CDR3. The chain couples TRBV5-1 to TRBJ1-6; the D is unclear. CDR1 is SGHRS, CDR2 YFSETQ, per germline. This CDR3 has 14 amino acids. With 0 bases removed from V and 4 bases from J, the gap between germline ends came to 5 bases. CDR3 sequence (DNA): TGCGCCAGCAGCTTGGGTGGTTATAATTCACCCCTCCACTTT. Translation: CASSLGGYNSPLHF.

For the CDR3, the DNA is TGTGCCACCAGCAGGCGGGACACCAAAAGCGCCGAGCAGTACTTC. This translates into CATSRRDTKSAEQYF. This chain uses TRBV15 with TRBJ2-7; D may be TRBD1 or TRBD2 (6 bases each). Germline CDR1 and CDR2: LNHNV and YYDKDF (reference sequence). The CDR3 is 15 residues long. Between the trimmed V and J ends, which lost 3 bases and 6 bases, there was a span of 18 bases.

The rearrangement uses TRBV6-1 and TRBJ1-5, with a tentative D call TRBD1 (5 bases). CDR3 length: 13 amino acids. Trimming took off 4 bases at V and 4 bases at J, with 8 bases between the two ends. Germline loops: CDR1 MNHNS, CDR2 SASEGT. The DNA of the CDR3 is TGTGCCAGCAGTGCTCGACAGAATCAGCCCCAGCATTTT. Protein sequence: CASSARQNQPQHF.